The 4 T cell receptor beta chains below come from one sample, sequenced in a study of cytomegalovirus exposure and HLA in healthy donors. The study ran its PCR with 60 Vbeta and 13 Jbeta primers. Profiled with immunoSEQ multiplex PCR; TCRdb holds only in-frame clones, not every one. The profile covers more than 85,000 clones, with 60% to 80% appearing a single time and over 1% taken by the ten largest. Sequencing input: PBMCs. All receptors derive from a female donor in good health and CMV-seronegative.

The chain uses TRBV6-5 and TRBJ1-1; no firm D call. The CDR3 sequence is 15 residues long. V was cut by 6 bases and J by 3 bases, with 17 bases left in between. Germline CDR1 reads MNHEY; CDR2 reads SVGAGI. The CDR3 DNA sequence: TGTGCCAGCAGCCTAGGCCATTTTCGTGACACTGAAGCTTTCTTT. Protein sequence: CASSLGHFRDTEAFF.

This chain connects TRBV10-2 to TRBJ1-2; the match to TRBD1 covers 8 bases. V dropped 7 bases and J dropped 3; count of bases not matched to a gene: 13. The CDR3 runs 16 residues. The germline V gene encodes CDR1 WSHSY and CDR2 SAAADI. DNA for the CDR3: TGCGCCAGCACCCTCATTCCCGGGACAGGTGACTATGGCTACACCTTC. It yields the protein CASTLIPGTGDYGYTF.

This clone was seen more than once but under ten times. The V gene is TRBV12-5, the J gene TRBJ2-7; D uncertain. Trimming left V 4 bases short and J 2 bases short, with 12 bases between. The CDR3 length is 14 residues. The germline V gene encodes CDR1 LGHNT and CDR2 FRNRAP. The CDR3 region has the DNA TGTGCTAGTGGTTCCTCCTGGCCCCCCTACGAGCAGTACTTC. Its protein is CASGSSWPPYEQYF.

The V and J genes are TRBV5-6 and TRBJ2-4; 8 bases fit TRBD1. From germline, CDR1 is SGHDT and CDR2 YYEEEE. The CDR3 has 11 residues. Trimming at V came to 5 bases and at J to 12 bases, leaving 4 bases not matched to a gene. CDR3 loop: CASSGQGDQYF. In DNA form, the CDR3 reads TGTGCCAGCAGTGGACAGGGTGATCAGTACTTC.